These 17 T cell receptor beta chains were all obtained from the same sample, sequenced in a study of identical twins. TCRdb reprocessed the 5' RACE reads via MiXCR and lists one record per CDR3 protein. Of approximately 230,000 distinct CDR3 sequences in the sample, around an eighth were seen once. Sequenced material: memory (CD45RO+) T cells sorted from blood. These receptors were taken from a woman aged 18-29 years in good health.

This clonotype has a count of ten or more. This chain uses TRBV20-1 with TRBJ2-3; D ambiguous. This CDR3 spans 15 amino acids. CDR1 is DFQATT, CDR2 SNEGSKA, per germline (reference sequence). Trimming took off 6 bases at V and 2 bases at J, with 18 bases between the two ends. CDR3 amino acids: CSANWATGSTDTQYF. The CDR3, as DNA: TGCAGTGCAAACTGGGCGACGGGTTCCACAGATACGCAGTATTTT.

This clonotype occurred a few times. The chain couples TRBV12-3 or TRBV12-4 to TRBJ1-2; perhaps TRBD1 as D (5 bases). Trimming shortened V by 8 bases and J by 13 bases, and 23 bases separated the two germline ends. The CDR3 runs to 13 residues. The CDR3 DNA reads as TGTGCCAGCGACCAAACCGGGACGAGGATGGCCACCTTC. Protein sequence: CASDQTGTRMATF.

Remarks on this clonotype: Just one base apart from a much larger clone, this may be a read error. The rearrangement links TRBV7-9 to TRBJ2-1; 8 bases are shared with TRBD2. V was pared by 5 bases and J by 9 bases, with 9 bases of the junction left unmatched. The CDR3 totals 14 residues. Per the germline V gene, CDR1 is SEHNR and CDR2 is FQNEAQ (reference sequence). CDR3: CASSLGLVEGEQFF. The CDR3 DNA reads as TGTGCCAGCAGCCTGGGACTAGTGGAGGGTGAGCAGTTCTTC.

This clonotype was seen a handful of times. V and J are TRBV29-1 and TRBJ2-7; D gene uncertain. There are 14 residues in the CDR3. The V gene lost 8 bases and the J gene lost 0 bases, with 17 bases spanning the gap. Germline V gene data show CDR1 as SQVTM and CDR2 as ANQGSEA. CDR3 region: CSIRQDPLSYEQYF. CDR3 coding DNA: TGCAGCATTAGACAAGACCCTCTCTCCTACGAGCAGTACTTC.

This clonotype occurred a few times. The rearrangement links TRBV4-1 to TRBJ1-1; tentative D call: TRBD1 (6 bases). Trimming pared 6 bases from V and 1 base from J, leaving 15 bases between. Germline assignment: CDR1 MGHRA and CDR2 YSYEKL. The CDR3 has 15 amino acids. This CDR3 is CASSLRGAANTEAFF. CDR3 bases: TGCGCCAGCAGTCTCCGGGGGGCGGCGAACACTGAAGCTTTCTTT.

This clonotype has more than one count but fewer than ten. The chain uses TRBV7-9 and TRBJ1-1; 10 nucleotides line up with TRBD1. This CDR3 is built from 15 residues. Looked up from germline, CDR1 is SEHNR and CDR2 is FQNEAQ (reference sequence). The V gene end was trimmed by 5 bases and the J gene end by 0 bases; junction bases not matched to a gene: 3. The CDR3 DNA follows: TGTGCCAGCAGCAAGGGACAGGGGATGAACACTGAAGCTTTCTTT. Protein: CASSKGQGMNTEAFF.

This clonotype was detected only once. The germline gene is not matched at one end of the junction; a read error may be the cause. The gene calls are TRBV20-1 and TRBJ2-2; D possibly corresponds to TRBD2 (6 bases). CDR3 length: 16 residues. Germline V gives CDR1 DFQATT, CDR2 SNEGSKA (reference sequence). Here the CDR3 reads CCAWEQAAGRTGELFF. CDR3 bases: TGCTGTGCTTGGGAGCAGGCTGCGGGGCGCACCGGGGAGCTGTTTTTT.

The CDR3 coding sequence is TGTGCCGGCCGTGACAGGGGAGACGCTGAAGCTTTCTTT. This encodes CAGRDRGDAEAFF. The chain uses TRBV10-3 and TRBJ1-1; TRBD1 aligns across 8 bases. After removal of 11 bases from V and 6 bases from J, the junction contained 11 bases not matched to a gene. CDR1 ENHRY and CDR2 SYGVKD come from the germline V gene. The CDR3 spans 13 residues.

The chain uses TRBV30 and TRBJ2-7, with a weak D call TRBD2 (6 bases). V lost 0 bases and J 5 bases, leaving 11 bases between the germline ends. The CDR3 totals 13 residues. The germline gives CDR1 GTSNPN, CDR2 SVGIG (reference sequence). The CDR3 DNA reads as TGTGCCTGGAGTGTAGCCGGGAGAAACGAGCAGTACTTC. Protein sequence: CAWSVAGRNEQYF.

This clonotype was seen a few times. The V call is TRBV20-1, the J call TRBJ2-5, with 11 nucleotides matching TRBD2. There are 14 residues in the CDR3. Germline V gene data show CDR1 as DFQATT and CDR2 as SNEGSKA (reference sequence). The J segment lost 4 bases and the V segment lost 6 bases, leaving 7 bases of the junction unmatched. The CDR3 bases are TGCAGTGCGAGCAGGCTAGCGGGAGGAGAGACCCAGTACTTC. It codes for CSASRLAGGETQYF.

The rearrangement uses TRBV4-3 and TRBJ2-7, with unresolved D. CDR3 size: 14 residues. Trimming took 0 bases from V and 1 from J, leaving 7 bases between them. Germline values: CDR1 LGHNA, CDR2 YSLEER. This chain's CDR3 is CASSQDYNSYEQYF. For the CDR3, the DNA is TGCGCCAGCAGCCAAGATTACAATTCCTACGAGCAGTACTTC.

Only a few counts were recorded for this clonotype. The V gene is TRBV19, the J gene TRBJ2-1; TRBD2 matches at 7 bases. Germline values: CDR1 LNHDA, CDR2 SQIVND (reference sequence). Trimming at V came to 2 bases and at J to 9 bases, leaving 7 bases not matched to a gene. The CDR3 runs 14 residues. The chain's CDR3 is CASSIRRERGEQFF. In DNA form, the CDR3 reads TGTGCCAGTAGTATAAGGAGGGAGCGGGGTGAGCAGTTCTTC.

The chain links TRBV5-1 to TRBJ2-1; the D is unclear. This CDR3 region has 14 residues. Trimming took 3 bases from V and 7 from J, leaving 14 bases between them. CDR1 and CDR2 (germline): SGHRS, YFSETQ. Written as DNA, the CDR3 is TGCGCCAGCAGCTGGTACCGCGATGGGAATGAGCAGTTCTTC. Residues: CASSWYRDGNEQFF.

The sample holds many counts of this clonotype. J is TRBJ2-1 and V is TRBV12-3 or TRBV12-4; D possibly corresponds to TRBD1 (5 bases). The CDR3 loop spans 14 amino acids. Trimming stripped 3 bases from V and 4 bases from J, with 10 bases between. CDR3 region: CASSFVQGYNEQFF. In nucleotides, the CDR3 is TGTGCCAGCAGTTTCGTCCAGGGTTACAATGAGCAGTTCTTC.

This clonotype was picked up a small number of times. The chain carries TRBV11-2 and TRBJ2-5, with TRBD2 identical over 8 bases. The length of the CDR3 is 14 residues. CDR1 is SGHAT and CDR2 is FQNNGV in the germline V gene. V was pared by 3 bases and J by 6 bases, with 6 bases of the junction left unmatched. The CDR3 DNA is TGTGCCAGCAGCTTGATAAGCGGGAGTAAGACCCAGTACTTC. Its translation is CASSLISGSKTQYF.

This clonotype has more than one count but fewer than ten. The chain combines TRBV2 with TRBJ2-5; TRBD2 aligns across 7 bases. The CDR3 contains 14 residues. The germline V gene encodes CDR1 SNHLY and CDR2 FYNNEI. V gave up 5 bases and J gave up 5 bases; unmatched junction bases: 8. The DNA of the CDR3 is TGTGCCAGCAGTCGTGGCACTAGCGAGGAGACCCAGTACTTC. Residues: CASSRGTSEETQYF.

The CDR3 reads CASNSDGNYGYTF. The CDR3 DNA follows: TGTGCCAGCAACTCCGACGGTAACTATGGCTACACCTTC. The J gene is TRBJ1-2, the V gene TRBV12-3 or TRBV12-4; D is unresolved. Between the trimmed V and J ends, which lost 7 bases and 1 base, there was a span of 10 bases. This CDR3 is 13 amino acids long.